This T cell receptor beta chain was identified in a study of blood T cell repertoires in COVID-19. The wider study: The samples span acute and convalescent COVID-19 from the United States, Italy and Spain. Nucleic acid was either cDNA or gDNA, and it came from T cells, B-cell-depleted T cells, or PBMCs.

This clone is a singleton in its sample. Original data processing: How many nucleated cells were present was estimated from reference gene primer amplification. Assay: immunoSEQ multiplex PCR; the TCRdb copy retains only in-frame clones and omits some. V, J and clone size derive from that table, while D and trimming were established from the DNA sequence. The sample holds some 270,000 clones, 86% seen once. The sequencing input was peripheral blood. The sequence was obtained from a woman aged 55-69 years who had recovered from COVID-19.

CDR3 in amino acids: CASSKSGDRGPETQYF. The CDR3 nucleotides are TGTGCCAGTAGTAAGTCCGGAGACAGGGGACCGGAGACCCAGTACTTC. The V and J genes are TRBV19 and TRBJ2-5; 8 bases fit TRBD1. The CDR3 is 16 residues long. The junction had 12 bases not matched to a gene; V was cut back by 4 bases and J by 5 bases. The germline gives CDR1 LNHDA, CDR2 SQIVND (reference sequence).